The clone carrying this TCR beta chain was seen many times. As yet, its antigen is unknown. This sample was taken from a study of CD8 T cells in ankylosing spondylitis. General observations from the study: For ankylosing spondylitis blood, a TCR beta motif of roughly 8 highly homologous variants appeared characteristic. Prior literature has documented some motif variants in synovial fluid and blood from reactive arthritis. Reportedly, significant enrichment of disease-linked clones occurred in matched ankylosing spondylitis synovial fluid.

Making the TCR beta libraries involved quantitative 5'-RACE with molecular barcodes. TCRdb fed the 5' RACE reads into MiXCR, producing one record per CDR3 protein. This table has 150,000 to 200,000 distinct CDR3 sequences, roughly 13% appearing once. The source of this sequence is a female donor with ankylosing spondylitis or in good health (not recorded which). Sequencing input: blood, either unsorted or a sorted T cell fraction (not recorded which).

The CDR3: CASSRDQSSYNEQFF. The CDR3, as DNA: TGTGCCAGCAGCAGGGACCAGAGCTCCTACAATGAGCAGTTCTTC. This chain links TRBV5-6 with TRBJ2-1; D may match TRBD1 or TRBD2 (5 bases each). This CDR3 comprises 15 residues. The germline gives CDR1 SGHDT, CDR2 YYEEEE. Trimming took 4 bases from V and 0 from J, leaving 11 bases between them.